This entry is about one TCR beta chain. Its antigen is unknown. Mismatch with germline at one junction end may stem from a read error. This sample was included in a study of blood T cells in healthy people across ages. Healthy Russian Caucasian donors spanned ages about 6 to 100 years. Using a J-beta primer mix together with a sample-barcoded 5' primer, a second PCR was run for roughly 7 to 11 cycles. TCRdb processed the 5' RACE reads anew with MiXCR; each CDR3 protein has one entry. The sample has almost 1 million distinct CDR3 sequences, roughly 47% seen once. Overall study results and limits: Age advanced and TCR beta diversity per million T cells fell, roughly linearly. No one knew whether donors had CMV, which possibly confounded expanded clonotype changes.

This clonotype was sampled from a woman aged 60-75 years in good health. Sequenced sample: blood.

This chain's CDR3 is CACSTGQNNSPLHF. CDR3 nucleotide sequence: TGCGCCTGCAGCACGGGACAGAATAATTCACCCCTCCACTTT. V gene TRBV5-1 combines with J gene TRBJ1-6; 7 bases are shared with TRBD1. Looked up from germline, CDR1 is SGHRS and CDR2 is YFSETQ. The CDR3 extends over 14 amino acids.